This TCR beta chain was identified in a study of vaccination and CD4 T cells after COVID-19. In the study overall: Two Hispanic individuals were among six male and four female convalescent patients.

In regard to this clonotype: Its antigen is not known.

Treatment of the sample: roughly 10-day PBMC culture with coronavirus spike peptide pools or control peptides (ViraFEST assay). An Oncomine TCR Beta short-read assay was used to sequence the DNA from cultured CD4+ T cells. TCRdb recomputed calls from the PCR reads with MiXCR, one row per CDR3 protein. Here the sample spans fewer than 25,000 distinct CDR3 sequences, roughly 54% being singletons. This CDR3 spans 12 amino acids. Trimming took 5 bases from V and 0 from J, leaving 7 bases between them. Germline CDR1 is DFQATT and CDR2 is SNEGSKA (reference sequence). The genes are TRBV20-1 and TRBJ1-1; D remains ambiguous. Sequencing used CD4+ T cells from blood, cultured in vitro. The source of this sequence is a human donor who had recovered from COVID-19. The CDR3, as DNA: TGCAGTGCTGGCCTAATGAACACTGAAGCTTTCTTT. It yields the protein CSAGLMNTEAFF.